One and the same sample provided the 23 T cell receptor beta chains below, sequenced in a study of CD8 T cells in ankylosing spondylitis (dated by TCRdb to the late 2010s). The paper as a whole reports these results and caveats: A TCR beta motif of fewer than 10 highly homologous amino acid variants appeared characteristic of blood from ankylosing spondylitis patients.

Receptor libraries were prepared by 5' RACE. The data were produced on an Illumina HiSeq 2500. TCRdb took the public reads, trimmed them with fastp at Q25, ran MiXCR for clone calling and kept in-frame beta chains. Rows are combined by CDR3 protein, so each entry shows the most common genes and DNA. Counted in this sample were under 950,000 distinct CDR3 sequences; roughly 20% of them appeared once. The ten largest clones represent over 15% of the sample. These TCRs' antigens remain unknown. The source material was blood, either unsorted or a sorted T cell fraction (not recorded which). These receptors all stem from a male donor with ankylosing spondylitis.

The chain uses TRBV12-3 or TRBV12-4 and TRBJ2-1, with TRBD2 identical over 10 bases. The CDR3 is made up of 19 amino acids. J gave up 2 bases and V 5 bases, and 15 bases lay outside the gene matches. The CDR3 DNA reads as TGTGCCAGCAGTCCCAGATTGGGGCGGAGCGGGAGGGCCTACAATGAGCAGTTCTTC. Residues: CASSPRLGRSGRAYNEQFF.

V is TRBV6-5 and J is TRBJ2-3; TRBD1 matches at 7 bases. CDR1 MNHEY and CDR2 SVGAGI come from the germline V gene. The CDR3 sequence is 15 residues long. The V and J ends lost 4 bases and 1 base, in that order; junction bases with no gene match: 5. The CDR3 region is CASSSETGGTDTQYF. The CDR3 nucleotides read TGTGCCAGCAGTTCGGAAACAGGGGGCACAGATACGCAGTATTTT.

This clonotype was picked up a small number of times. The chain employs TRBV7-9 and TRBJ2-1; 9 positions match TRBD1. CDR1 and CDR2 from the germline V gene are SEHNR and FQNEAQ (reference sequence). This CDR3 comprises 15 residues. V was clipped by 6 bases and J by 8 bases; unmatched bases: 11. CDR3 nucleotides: TGTGCCAGCAGTTTATCGGTGACAGGGGGGTATGAGCAGTTCTTC. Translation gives CASSLSVTGGYEQFF.

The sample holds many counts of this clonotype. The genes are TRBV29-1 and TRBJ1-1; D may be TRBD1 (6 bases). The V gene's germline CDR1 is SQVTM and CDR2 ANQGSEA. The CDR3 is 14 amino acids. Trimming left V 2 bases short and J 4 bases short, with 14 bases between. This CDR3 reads CSVELGGRVTEAFF. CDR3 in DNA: TGCAGCGTTGAATTGGGGGGCAGGGTCACTGAAGCTTTCTTT.

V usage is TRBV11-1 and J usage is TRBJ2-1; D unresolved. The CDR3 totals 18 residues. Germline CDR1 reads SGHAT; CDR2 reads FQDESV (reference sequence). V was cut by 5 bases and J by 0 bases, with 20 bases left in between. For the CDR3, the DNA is TGTGCCAGCAGCCCTCTTACGGCACCGGGCCTCTCCTACAATGAGCAGTTCTTC. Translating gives CASSPLTAPGLSYNEQFF.

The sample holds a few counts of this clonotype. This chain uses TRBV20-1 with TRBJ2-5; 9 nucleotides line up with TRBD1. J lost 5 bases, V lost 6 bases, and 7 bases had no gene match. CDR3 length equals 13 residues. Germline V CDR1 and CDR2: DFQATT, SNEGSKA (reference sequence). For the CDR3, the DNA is TGCAGTGCCCTACAGGGGGCTGGGGAGACCCAGTACTTC. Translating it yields CSALQGAGETQYF.

The CDR3 DNA reads TGTGCCATCAGCGAACTAGGCGGGGAGACCCAGTACTTC. Translating gives CAISELGGETQYF. The rearrangement links TRBV10-3 to TRBJ2-5, with D possibly TRBD2 on 5 matching bases. V dropped 6 bases and J dropped 5 bases, with 13 bases sitting between them. CDR1 and CDR2 (germline): ENHRY, SYGVKD. This CDR3 has 13 amino acids.

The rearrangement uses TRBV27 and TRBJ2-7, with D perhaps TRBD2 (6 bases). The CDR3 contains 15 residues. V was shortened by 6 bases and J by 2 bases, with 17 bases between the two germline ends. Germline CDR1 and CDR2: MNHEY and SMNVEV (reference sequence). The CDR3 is CASRARRAGPYEQYF. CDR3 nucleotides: TGTGCCAGCAGGGCTCGGAGGGCTGGACCCTACGAGCAGTACTTC.

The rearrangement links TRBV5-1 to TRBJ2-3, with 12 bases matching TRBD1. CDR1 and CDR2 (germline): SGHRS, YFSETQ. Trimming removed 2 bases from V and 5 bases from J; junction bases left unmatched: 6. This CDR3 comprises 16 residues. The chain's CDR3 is CASSFEGQGAIDTQYF. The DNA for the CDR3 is TGCGCCAGCAGCTTCGAGGGACAGGGGGCCATAGATACGCAGTATTTT.

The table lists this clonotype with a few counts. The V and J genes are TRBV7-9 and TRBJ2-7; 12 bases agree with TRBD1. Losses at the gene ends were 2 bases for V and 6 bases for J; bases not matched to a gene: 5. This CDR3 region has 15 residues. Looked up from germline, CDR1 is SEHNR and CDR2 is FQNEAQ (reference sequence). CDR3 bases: TGTGCCAGCAGCTTAAGGGGACAGGGGGCCGCCGAGCAGTACTTC. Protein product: CASSLRGQGAAEQYF.

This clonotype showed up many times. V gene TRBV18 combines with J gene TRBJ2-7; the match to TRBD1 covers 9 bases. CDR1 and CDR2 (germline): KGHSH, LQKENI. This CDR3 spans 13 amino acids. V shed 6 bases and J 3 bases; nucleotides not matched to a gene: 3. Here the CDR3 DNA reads TGTGCCAGCTCTCAGACAGGGGGCTACGAGCAGTACTTC. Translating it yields CASSQTGGYEQYF.

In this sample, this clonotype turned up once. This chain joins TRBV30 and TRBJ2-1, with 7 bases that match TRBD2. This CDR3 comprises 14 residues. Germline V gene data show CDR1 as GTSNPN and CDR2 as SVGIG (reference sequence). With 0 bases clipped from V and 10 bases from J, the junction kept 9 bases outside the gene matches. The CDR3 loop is CAWSVFAGVSEQFF. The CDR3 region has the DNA TGTGCCTGGAGTGTCTTTGCGGGGGTCAGCGAGCAGTTCTTC. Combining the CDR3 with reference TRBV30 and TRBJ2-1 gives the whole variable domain SQTIHQWPATLVQPVGSPLSLECTVEGTSNPNLYWYRQAAGRGLQLLFYSVGIGQISSEVPQNLSASRPQDRQFILSSKKLLLSDSGFYLCAWSVFAGVSEQFFGPGTRLTVL.

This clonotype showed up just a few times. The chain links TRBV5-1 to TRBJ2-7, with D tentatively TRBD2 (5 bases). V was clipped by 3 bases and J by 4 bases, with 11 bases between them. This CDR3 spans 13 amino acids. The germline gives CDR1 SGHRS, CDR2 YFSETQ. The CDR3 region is CASSWEYPYEQYF. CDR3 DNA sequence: TGCGCCAGCAGCTGGGAGTACCCTTACGAGCAGTACTTC.

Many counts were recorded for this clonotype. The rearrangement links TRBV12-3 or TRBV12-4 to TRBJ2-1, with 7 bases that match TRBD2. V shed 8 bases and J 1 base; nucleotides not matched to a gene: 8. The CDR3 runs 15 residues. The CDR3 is CASGTRRESYNEQFF. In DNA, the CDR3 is TGTGCCAGCGGGACCCGGCGGGAGTCCTACAATGAGCAGTTCTTC.

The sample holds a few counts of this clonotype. The chain's CDR3 is CASSYSGDFYNEQFF. As DNA, the CDR3 is TGTGCCAGCAGTTACTCGGGGGACTTCTACAATGAGCAGTTCTTC. The chain employs TRBV6-2 or TRBV6-3 and TRBJ2-1, with a weak D call TRBD2 (6 bases). CDR3 size: 15 residues. Trimming left V 0 bases short and J 3 bases short, with 9 bases between. Germline V gene data show CDR1 as MNHEY and CDR2 as SVGEGT.

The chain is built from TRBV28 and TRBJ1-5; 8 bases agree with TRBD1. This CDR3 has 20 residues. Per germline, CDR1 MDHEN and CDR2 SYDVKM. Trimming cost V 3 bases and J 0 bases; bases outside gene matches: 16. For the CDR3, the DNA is TGTGCCAGCAGTTTTCAGGGGAAAGCGACAGGGGTCCATAGCAATCAGCCCCAGCATTTT. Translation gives CASSFQGKATGVHSNQPQHF.

CDR3 loop: CASSQETGRAYGYTF. Here the CDR3 DNA reads TGTGCCAGCAGCCAAGAAACAGGCAGAGCCTATGGCTACACCTTC. The V and J genes are TRBV3-1 and TRBJ1-2; possible D gene TRBD1, 5 bases. The V gene lost 0 bases and the J gene lost 4 bases, with 12 bases spanning the gap. Germline CDR1 is LGHDT and CDR2 is YNNKEL (reference sequence). The CDR3 has 15 amino acids. The entire variable domain, with the rest obtained from reference TRBV3-1 and TRBJ1-2, is as follows: DTAVSQTPKYLVTQMGNDKSIKCEQNLGHDTMYWYKQDSKKFLKIMFSYNNKELIINETVPNRFSPKSPDKAHLNLHINSLELGDSAVYFCASSQETGRAYGYTFGSGTRLTVV.

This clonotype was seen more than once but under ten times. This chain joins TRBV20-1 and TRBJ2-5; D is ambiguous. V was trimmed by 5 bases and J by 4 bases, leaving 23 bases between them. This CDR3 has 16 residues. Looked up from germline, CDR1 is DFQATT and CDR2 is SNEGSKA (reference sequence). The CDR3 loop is CSAPLAPVGIPETQYF. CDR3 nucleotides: TGCAGTGCTCCCTTGGCGCCGGTGGGAATTCCAGAGACCCAGTACTTC.

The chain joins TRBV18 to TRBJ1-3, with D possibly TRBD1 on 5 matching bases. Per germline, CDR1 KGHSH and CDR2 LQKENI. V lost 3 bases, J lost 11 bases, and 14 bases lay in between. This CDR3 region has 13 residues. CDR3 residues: CASSPWDLKAIYF. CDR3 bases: TGTGCCAGCTCACCGTGGGACCTGAAGGCCATATATTTT.

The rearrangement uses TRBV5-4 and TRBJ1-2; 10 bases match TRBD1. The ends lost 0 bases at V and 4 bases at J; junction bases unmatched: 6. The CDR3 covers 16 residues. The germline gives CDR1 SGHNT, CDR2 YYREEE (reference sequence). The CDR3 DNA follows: TGTGCCAGCAGCTTGGGAATGGGACAGGGGCCCTATGGCTACACCTTC. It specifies CASSLGMGQGPYGYTF.

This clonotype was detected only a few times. CDR3 loop: CASSLGQGGRFETQYF. The CDR3 coding sequence is TGCGCCAGCAGCTTGGGACAGGGAGGTCGTTTCGAGACCCAGTACTTC. This chain links TRBV5-1 with TRBJ2-5, with D possibly being TRBD1 (7 bases). This CDR3 is 16 amino acids long. Germline V gives CDR1 SGHRS, CDR2 YFSETQ. Trimming took off 0 bases at V and 5 bases at J, with 17 bases between the two ends.

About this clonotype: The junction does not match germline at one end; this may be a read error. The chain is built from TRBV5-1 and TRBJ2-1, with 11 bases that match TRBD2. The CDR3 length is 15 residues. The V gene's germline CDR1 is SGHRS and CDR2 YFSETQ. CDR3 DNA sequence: TGTGCCAGCAGAACTAGCGGGAGCTCCTACAATGAGCAGTTCTTC. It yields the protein CASRTSGSSYNEQFF.

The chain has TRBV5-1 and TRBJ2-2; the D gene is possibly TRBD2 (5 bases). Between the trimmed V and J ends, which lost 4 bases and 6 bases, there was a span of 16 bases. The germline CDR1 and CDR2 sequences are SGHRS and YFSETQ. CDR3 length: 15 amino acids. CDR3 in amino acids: CASSPGRGAPGELFF. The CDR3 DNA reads TGCGCCAGCAGCCCAGGACGGGGAGCGCCCGGGGAGCTGTTTTTT. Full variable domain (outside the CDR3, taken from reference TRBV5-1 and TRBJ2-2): KAGVTQTPRYLIKTRGQQVTLSCSPISGHRSVSWYQQTPGQGLQFLFEYFSETQRNKGNFPGRFSGRQFSNSRSEMNVSTLELGDSALYLCASSPGRGAPGELFFGEGSRLTVL.